The following is a TCR beta chain sequence with its context. Some clones are missing from TCRdb's copy, which holds only in-frame ones; the method was immunoSEQ multiplex PCR. The sample lists roughly 720,000 clones, 90% occurring once. This specimen comes from a study of shared clonotypes between healthy human individuals. In the study overall: Serving as donors were two women and a few men, whose ages spanned 18 to 49.

Germline CDR1 is ENHRY and CDR2 is SYGVKD. The CDR3 runs to 13 residues. Germline trimming cut 8 bases from V and 3 bases from J; bases unmatched to any gene: 1. The V call is TRBV10-3, the J call TRBJ2-7; TRBD2 agrees at 13 bases. The specimen sequenced was memory CD8+ T cells from PBMCs. Subset defined: CD45RO+ cells pooled with CCR7-negative TemRA cells. The sequence came from a man aged 18-30 years in good health. Some clones in this sample may be carry-over from other donors' samples. The DNA for the CDR3 is TGTGCCATCGGGACTAGCGGGGTCTACGAGCAGTACTTC. Its protein is CAIGTSGVYEQYF.